Sequencing of this T cell receptor beta chain was carried out in a study of CD8 T cells in Susac syndrome. Study-wide points: The authors found no clonal expansion in Susac syndrome CD4+ T cell repertoires.

As regards this clonotype: Antigen: not known.

The germline V gene has CDR1 LNHNV and CDR2 YYDKDF (reference sequence). V shed 4 bases, J shed 5 bases, and the junction held 9 bases outside the gene matches. The CDR3 consists of 16 residues. The RNA, about 0.45 to 1 ug, was put through reverse transcription using random hexamers. An immunoSEQ multiplex PCR amplified TCR beta CDR3 over 54 Vbeta and 13 Jbeta. One entry per CDR3 protein, called by TCRdb with MiXCR from the immunoSEQ multiplex PCR reads. There are some 180,000 distinct CDR3 sequences in the sample; just under 95% occur only once, and 0.09% to 0.1% lies in the top ten. Sequencing input: CD4+ T cells from PBMCs. This TCR was sampled from a human donor with Susac syndrome. The chain combines TRBV15 with TRBJ1-5; 9 bases are a match to TRBD1. CDR3 protein: CATSTYGTGRDQPQHF. The CDR3 region has the DNA TGTGCCACCAGCACCTACGGGACAGGGCGAGATCAGCCCCAGCATTTT.